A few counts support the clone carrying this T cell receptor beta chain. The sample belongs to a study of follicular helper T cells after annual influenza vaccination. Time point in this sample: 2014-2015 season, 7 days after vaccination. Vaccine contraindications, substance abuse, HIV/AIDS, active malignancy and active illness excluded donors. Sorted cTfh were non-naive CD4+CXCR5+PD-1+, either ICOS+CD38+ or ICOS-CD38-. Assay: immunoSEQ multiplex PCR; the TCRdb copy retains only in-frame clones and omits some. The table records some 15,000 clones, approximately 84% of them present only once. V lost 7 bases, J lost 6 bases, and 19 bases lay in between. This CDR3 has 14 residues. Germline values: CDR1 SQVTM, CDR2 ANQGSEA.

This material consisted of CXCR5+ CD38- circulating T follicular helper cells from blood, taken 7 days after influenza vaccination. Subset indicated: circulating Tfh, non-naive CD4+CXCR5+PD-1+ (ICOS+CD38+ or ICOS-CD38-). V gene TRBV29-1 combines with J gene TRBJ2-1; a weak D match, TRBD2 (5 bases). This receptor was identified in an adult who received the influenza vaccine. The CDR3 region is CSGKMIGGRNEQFF. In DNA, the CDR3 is TGCAGCGGTAAAATGATTGGAGGTCGCAATGAGCAGTTCTTC.